Here is one TCR beta chain with its context. The V gene's germline CDR1 is SGHRS and CDR2 YFSETQ. V shed 5 bases, J shed 8 bases, and the junction held 16 bases outside the gene matches. This CDR3 has 17 amino acids. TCRdb keeps only in-frame clones here, not all; method: immunoSEQ multiplex PCR. Of around 140,000 clones listed, approximately 89% are singletons. This record comes from a study of control samples from healthy donors and cancer patients. The clonotype comes from a middle-aged man with head and neck cancer. The chain employs TRBV5-1 and TRBJ2-1; 10 bases line up with TRBD2. Sample: PBMCs. CDR3 sequence: CASRRGTSVGWGDEQFF. CDR3 bases: TGCGCCAGCAGGCGCGGGACTAGCGTGGGGTGGGGGGATGAGCAGTTCTTC.